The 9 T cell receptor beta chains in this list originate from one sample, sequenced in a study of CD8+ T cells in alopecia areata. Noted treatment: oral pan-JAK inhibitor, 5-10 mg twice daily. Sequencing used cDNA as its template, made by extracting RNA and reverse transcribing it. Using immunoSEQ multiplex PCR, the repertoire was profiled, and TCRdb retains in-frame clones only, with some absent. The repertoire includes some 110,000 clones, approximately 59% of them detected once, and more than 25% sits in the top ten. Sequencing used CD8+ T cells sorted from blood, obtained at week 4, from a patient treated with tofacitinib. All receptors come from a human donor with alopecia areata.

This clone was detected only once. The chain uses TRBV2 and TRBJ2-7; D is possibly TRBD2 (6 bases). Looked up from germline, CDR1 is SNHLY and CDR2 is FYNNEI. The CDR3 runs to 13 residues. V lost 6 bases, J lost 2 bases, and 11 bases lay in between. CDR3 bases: TGTGCCAGCAGGGGGAGGTCCACCTACGAGCAGTACTTC. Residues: CASRGRSTYEQYF.

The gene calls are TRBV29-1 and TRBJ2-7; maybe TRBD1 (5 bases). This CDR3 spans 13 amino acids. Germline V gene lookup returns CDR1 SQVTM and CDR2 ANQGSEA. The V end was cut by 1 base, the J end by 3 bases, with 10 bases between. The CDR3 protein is CSVEVGRGYEQYF. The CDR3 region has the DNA TGCAGCGTTGAAGTGGGAAGGGGCTACGAGCAGTACTTC.

CDR3 DNA sequence: TGTGCCAGCAGTCAGGACAGGACGGAGACCCAGTACTTC. Translating it yields CASSQDRTETQYF. The V call is TRBV27, the J call TRBJ2-5; 7 nucleotides line up with TRBD1. Germline-derived CDR1 and CDR2 are MNHEY and SMNVEV (reference sequence). This CDR3 contains 13 residues. V lost 5 bases, J lost 5 bases, and 5 bases stayed unmatched.

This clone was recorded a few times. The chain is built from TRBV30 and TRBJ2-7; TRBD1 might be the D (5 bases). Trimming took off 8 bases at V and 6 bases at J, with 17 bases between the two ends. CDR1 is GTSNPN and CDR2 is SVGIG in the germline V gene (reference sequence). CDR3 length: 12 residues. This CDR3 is CALDTGWSEQYF. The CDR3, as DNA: TGTGCCCTGGATACAGGCTGGTCCGAGCAGTACTTC.

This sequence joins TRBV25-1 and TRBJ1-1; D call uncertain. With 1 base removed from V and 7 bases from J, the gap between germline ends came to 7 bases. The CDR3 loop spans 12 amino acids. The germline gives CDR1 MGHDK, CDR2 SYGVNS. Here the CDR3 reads CASSEWGGEAFF. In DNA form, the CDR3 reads TGTGCCAGCAGTGAATGGGGAGGTGAAGCTTTCTTT.

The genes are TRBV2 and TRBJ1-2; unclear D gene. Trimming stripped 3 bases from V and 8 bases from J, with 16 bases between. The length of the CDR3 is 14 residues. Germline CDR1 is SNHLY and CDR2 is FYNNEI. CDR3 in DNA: TGTGCCAGCAGTGACGGCAGCCTGAGGGAAGGCTACACCTTC. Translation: CASSDGSLREGYTF.

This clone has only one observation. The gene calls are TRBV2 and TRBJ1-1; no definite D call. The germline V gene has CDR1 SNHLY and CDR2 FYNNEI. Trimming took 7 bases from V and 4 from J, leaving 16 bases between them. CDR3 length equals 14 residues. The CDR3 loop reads CASMAPGRFTEAFF. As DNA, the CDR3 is TGTGCCAGCATGGCACCCGGGAGGTTCACTGAAGCTTTCTTT. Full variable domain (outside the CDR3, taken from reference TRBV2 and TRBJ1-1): EPEVTQTPSHQVTQMGQEVILRCVPISNHLYFYWYRQILGQKVEFLVSFYNNEISEKSEIFDDQFSVERPDGSNFTLKIRSTKLEDSAMYFCASMAPGRFTEAFFGQGTRLTVV.

CDR3 sequence (DNA): TGTGCCAGCAGCTACCAAAGGGCGTGGGTCTATGGCTACACCTTC. It yields the protein CASSYQRAWVYGYTF. The gene calls are TRBV27 and TRBJ1-2; D gene uncertain. V was clipped by 6 bases and J by 4 bases, with 18 bases between them. The CDR3 consists of 15 residues. CDR1 is MNHEY, CDR2 SMNVEV, per germline (reference sequence).

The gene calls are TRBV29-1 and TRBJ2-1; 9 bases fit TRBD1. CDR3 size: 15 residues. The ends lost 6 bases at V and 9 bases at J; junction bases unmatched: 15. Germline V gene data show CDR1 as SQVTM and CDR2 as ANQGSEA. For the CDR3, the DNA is TGCAGCGTAGACCCAATCAGGACAGGGGAGGGTGAGCAGTTCTTC. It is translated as CSVDPIRTGEGEQFF.